A single sample is the source of the 3 T cell receptor beta chains below, sequenced in a study of blood T cell repertoires in COVID-19. Here immunoSEQ multiplex PCR was the method, and the copy in TCRdb shows in-frame clones only, minus some. Among 100,000 or so clones listed, about 89% were seen once. What was sequenced was peripheral blood. These receptors were taken from a middle-aged man with acute or convalescent COVID-19.

This clone was counted once. The chain uses TRBV10-2 and TRBJ2-1; a weak D match, TRBD2 (6 bases). The CDR3 has 12 residues. V lost 5 bases, J lost 7 bases, and 9 bases lay in between. Germline CDR1 reads WSHSY; CDR2 reads SAAADI. The CDR3 DNA reads as TGCGCCAGCAGTACCGGGACTAATGAGCAGTTCTTC. This translates into CASSTGTNEQFF.

This rearrangement joins TRBV5-4 to TRBJ2-1; maybe TRBD1 (6 bases). There are 15 residues in the CDR3. Trimming took 0 bases from V and 5 from J, leaving 12 bases between them. Germline CDR1 is SGHNT and CDR2 is YYREEE (reference sequence). CDR3 nucleotides: TGTGCCAGCAGCTTGGCTCAGGGGATGAACAATGAGCAGTTCTTC. It codes for CASSLAQGMNNEQFF.

V is TRBV11-2 and J is TRBJ2-7; no firm D call. The CDR3 extends over 13 amino acids. The V gene's germline CDR1 is SGHAT and CDR2 FQNNGV. The ends were cut back, 3 bases at V and 0 bases at J, with 6 bases in the middle. Written as DNA, the CDR3 is TGTGCCAGCAGCTTCTCCGGCTCCTACGAGCAGTACTTC. This codes for CASSFSGSYEQYF.